The 22 T cell receptor beta chains below come from one sample, sequenced in a study of neurological immune-mediated disorders. A single record per CDR3 protein comes from TCRdb applying MiXCR to the 5' RACE reads. The table includes under 80,000 distinct CDR3 sequences, 13% to 15% detected once. Sequencing input: PBMCs. The origin of the receptors is a woman aged 45-65 years in good health.

This clonotype occurred many times. V and J are TRBV11-2 and TRBJ2-2; 11 bases are a match to TRBD2. Trimming at V came to 2 bases and at J to 7 bases, leaving 6 bases not matched to a gene. The CDR3 sequence is 16 residues long. Per the germline V gene, CDR1 is SGHAT and CDR2 is FQNNGV. This CDR3 reads CASSLRLAGGNGELFF. The DNA for the CDR3 is TGTGCCAGCAGCTTACGGCTAGCGGGAGGAAACGGGGAGCTGTTTTTT.

On this clonotype itself: This may come from a read error, since a much larger clone is one base off. The rearrangement links TRBV20-1 to TRBJ2-3, with D tentatively TRBD1 (5 bases). The germline V gene has CDR1 DFQATT and CDR2 SNEGSKA (reference sequence). This CDR3 contains 13 residues. CDR3 in DNA: TGCTGTGCTTGGGGCACTCCGAGGAATACGCAGTATTTT. Encoded protein: CCAWGTPRNTQYF.

This clonotype was seen at least ten times. V usage is TRBV5-1 and J usage is TRBJ2-3; D could derive from TRBD1 or TRBD2 (5 bases each). Between the trimmed V and J ends, which lost 7 bases and 6 bases, there was a span of 18 bases. There are 14 residues in the CDR3. Germline values: CDR1 SGHRS, CDR2 YFSETQ. CDR3 nucleotides: TGCGCCAGCGGGTCCGGGACGGTGGGTGATACGCAGTATTTT. Protein: CASGSGTVGDTQYF.

This clonotype was recorded at least ten times. The chain is built from TRBV5-1 and TRBJ2-5; a weak D match, TRBD1 (5 bases). The germline V gene encodes CDR1 SGHRS and CDR2 YFSETQ. The CDR3 loop spans 13 amino acids. V was shortened by 10 bases and J by 1 base, with 14 bases between the two germline ends. The CDR3 DNA sequence: TGCGCCTCCCGACGGACAACCCAAGAGACCCAGTACTTC. This translates into CASRRTTQETQYF.

This clonotype came up a few times. The chain has TRBV7-2 and TRBJ1-2, with TRBD1 matching 10 bases. This CDR3 region has 14 residues. Germline V CDR1 and CDR2: SGHTA, FQGNSA. Trimming at V came to 5 bases and at J to 8 bases, leaving 8 bases not matched to a gene. CDR3 in amino acids: CASSARTGGRGYTF. In DNA, the CDR3 is TGTGCCAGCAGCGCACGGACAGGGGGGAGGGGCTACACCTTC. The whole variable domain, filled in from reference TRBV7-2 and TRBJ1-2, reads GAGVSQSPSNKVTEKGKDVELRCDPISGHTALYWYRQSLGQGLEFLIYFQGNSAPDKSGLPSDRFSAERTGGSVSTLTIQRTQQEDSAVYLCASSARTGGRGYTFGSGTRLTVV.

This clonotype was found many times. The chain uses TRBV7-2 and TRBJ2-7; perhaps TRBD2 as D (7 bases). The CDR3 is 16 amino acids. The V end was cut by 4 bases, the J end by 2 bases, with 18 bases between. Germline V lookup: CDR1 SGHTA, CDR2 FQGNSA. The DNA for the CDR3 is TGTGCCAGCAGCTCGCTGGGAGCGGGGACAACCTACGAGCAGTACTTC. This codes for CASSSLGAGTTYEQYF.

This clonotype was recorded many times. The V call is TRBV28, the J call TRBJ2-4; TRBD2 matches 12 bases. Per the germline V gene, CDR1 is MDHEN and CDR2 is SYDVKM. CDR3 length: 16 residues. The junction had 10 bases not matched to a gene; V was cut back by 3 bases and J by 10 bases. The CDR3 nucleotides are TGTGCCAGCAGTTTCCCGACTAGCGGGAGAAGGGATATTCAGTACTTC. This sequence encodes CASSFPTSGRRDIQYF.

This clonotype was seen repeatedly, ten times or more. The chain couples TRBV5-1 to TRBJ2-5; D possibly uses TRBD1 or TRBD2 (5 bases each). Germline CDR1 is SGHRS and CDR2 is YFSETQ. Trimming took 3 bases from V and 3 from J, leaving 15 bases between them. The CDR3 sequence is 15 residues long. Written as DNA, the CDR3 is TGCGCCAGCAGCTCGGGGCAAGTCATAGAAGAGACCCAGTACTTC. This sequence encodes CASSSGQVIEETQYF.

There are many counts of this clonotype. The chain couples TRBV29-1 to TRBJ1-2; TRBD1 might be the D (5 bases). The CDR3 length is 13 residues. Germline V CDR1 and CDR2: SQVTM, ANQGSEA. Trimming removed 8 bases at V and 10 bases at J, with 23 bases between. The CDR3: CSTRDREWEPYTF. DNA of the CDR3: TGCAGCACCCGGGACCGCGAATGGGAGCCCTACACCTTC.

There are many counts of this clonotype. This chain links TRBV15 with TRBJ2-1; TRBD2 matches 11 bases. Trimming took 3 bases from V and 8 from J; bases not matched to a gene: 9. CDR1 is LNHNV and CDR2 is YYDKDF in the germline V gene (reference sequence). The CDR3 contains 16 residues. The CDR3 DNA sequence: TGTGCCACCAGCAGCGACCCACTAGCGGGAGTGGATGAGCAGTTCTTC. Its translation: CATSSDPLAGVDEQFF. The variable domain in full, with the rest retrieved from reference TRBV15 and TRBJ2-1, is DAMVIQNPRYQVTQFGKPVTLSCSQTLNHNVMYWYQQKSSQAPKLLFHYYDKDFNNEADTPDNFQSRRPNTSFCFLDIRSPGLGDTAMYLCATSSDPLAGVDEQFFGPGTRLTVL.

This clonotype was seen ten or more times. The chain carries TRBV5-4 and TRBJ2-7, with no clear D. The CDR3 is made up of 14 amino acids. V was trimmed by 4 bases and J by 6 bases, leaving 17 bases between them. The germline CDR1 and CDR2 sequences are SGHNT and YYREEE (reference sequence). CDR3 loop: CASSGTGATGEQYF. CDR3 bases: TGTGCCAGCAGCGGCACGGGCGCTACTGGCGAGCAGTACTTC. Variable domain in full (rest from reference TRBV5-4 and TRBJ2-7): ETGVTQSPTHLIKTRGQQVTLRCSSQSGHNTVSWYQQALGQGPQFIFQYYREEENGRGNFPPRFSGLQFPNYSSELNVNALELDDSALYLCASSGTGATGEQYFGPGTRLTVT.

This clonotype was counted ten times or more. The chain links TRBV5-5 to TRBJ2-2; tentatively, D is TRBD2 (6 bases). The CDR3 runs 15 residues. V lost 7 bases and J lost 1, with 14 bases in between. Germline CDR1 and CDR2: SGHKS and YYEKEE (reference sequence). Here the CDR3 reads CASAPGGVNTGELFF. CDR3 DNA sequence: TGTGCCAGCGCCCCCGGAGGGGTGAACACCGGGGAGCTGTTTTTT.

This clonotype has a count of ten or more. The V gene is TRBV20-1, the J gene TRBJ1-4; D may be TRBD1 (6 bases). Trimming removed 2 bases from V and 8 bases from J, with 12 bases in between. The CDR3 has 13 amino acids. Germline V gives CDR1 DFQATT, CDR2 SNEGSKA (reference sequence). The CDR3 is CSARRAGDEKLFF. DNA of the CDR3: TGCAGTGCTAGACGCGCAGGGGACGAAAAACTGTTTTTT.

This clonotype was counted many times. CDR3: CASSQGFNYEQYF. The DNA for the CDR3 is TGCGCCAGCAGCCAAGGTTTCAACTACGAGCAGTACTTC. J is TRBJ2-7 and V is TRBV4-1; D remains ambiguous. Germline CDR1 and CDR2: MGHRA and YSYEKL. V lost 1 base, J lost 3 bases, and 7 bases lay in between. This CDR3 has 13 amino acids.

The chain joins TRBV15 to TRBJ1-4, with D unclear. The germline V gene has CDR1 LNHNV and CDR2 YYDKDF (reference sequence). The CDR3 is made up of 11 amino acids. V was shortened by 3 bases and J by 6 bases, with 2 bases between the two germline ends. This CDR3 is CATSSHEKLFF. In nucleotides, the CDR3 is TGTGCCACCAGCAGTCATGAAAAACTGTTTTTT.

V and J are TRBV30 and TRBJ1-5; D ambiguous. V gave up 0 bases and J gave up 4 bases, with 7 bases separating them. The CDR3 consists of 13 residues. Germline CDR1 and CDR2: GTSNPN and SVGIG (reference sequence). The CDR3 DNA is TGTGCCTGGAGTGTAGACGGGAATCAGCCCCAGCATTTT. Translating gives CAWSVDGNQPQHF.

Ten or more counts support this clonotype. The chain carries TRBV20-1 and TRBJ1-1, with a weak D call TRBD1 (5 bases). The V gene lost 0 bases and the J gene lost 0 bases, with 14 bases spanning the gap. CDR1 is DFQATT, CDR2 SNEGSKA, per germline (reference sequence). The CDR3 is made up of 16 amino acids. Here the CDR3 DNA reads TGCAGTGCTAGAGAGGATGGGGCGACAATGAACACTGAAGCTTTCTTT. It specifies CSAREDGATMNTEAFF.

Ten or more counts support this clonotype. The CDR3 coding sequence is TGCAGTGCTAGAGACCGGCTAGCGGGAGCCTACTCTGGGGCCAACGTCCTGACTTTC. It is translated as CSARDRLAGAYSGANVLTF. V and J are TRBV20-1 and TRBJ2-6; 10 positions match TRBD2. Germline V gene sequence: CDR1 DFQATT, CDR2 SNEGSKA (reference sequence). The CDR3 sequence is 19 residues long. V lost 0 bases to trimming and J lost 0 bases; unmatched junction nucleotides: 8.

This clonotype has at least ten counts. The J gene is TRBJ1-2, the V gene TRBV6-5; D gene ambiguous. Germline V gene sequence: CDR1 MNHEY, CDR2 SVGAGI. The CDR3 contains 15 residues. The V end lost 5 bases, the J end lost 8 bases, and 21 bases lay between the germline ends. The CDR3 loop reads CASSDREIRIGGYTF. The CDR3 DNA follows: TGTGCCAGCAGTGATCGGGAGATACGAATAGGCGGCTACACCTTC.

Many counts were recorded for this clonotype. This sequence joins TRBV7-2 and TRBJ2-1; no clear D. Germline CDR1 and CDR2: SGHTA and FQGNSA. The CDR3 is made up of 13 amino acids. V lost 3 bases and J 6 bases, leaving 9 bases between the germline ends. The CDR3 reads CASSLSPGNEQFF. In nucleotides, the CDR3 is TGTGCCAGCAGCTTGAGTCCGGGCAATGAGCAGTTCTTC.

In its sample, this clonotype was seen many times. The chain has TRBV15 and TRBJ1-5; TRBD1 matches at 9 bases. Germline assignment: CDR1 LNHNV and CDR2 YYDKDF (reference sequence). The CDR3 extends over 17 amino acids. V dropped 0 bases and J dropped 6; count of bases not matched to a gene: 9. CDR3 loop: CATSRDVGQGYTQPQHF. Written as DNA, the CDR3 is TGTGCCACCAGCAGAGATGTGGGACAGGGTTACACTCAGCCCCAGCATTTT.

This clonotype appeared many times. This chain joins TRBV12-3 or TRBV12-4 and TRBJ2-3; the D is unclear. This CDR3 is 13 amino acids long. V shed 2 bases and J shed 0 bases, with 3 bases lying between them. CDR3 sequence reads: CASSLTSTDTQYF. CDR3 in DNA: TGTGCCAGCAGTTTAACTAGCACAGATACGCAGTATTTT.